Shown below are 8 T cell receptor beta chains from a single sample sequenced in a study of regulatory T cells in long-lasting Graves disease. Relying on iRepertoire HTBI primers and Arm-PCR of CDR3 regions, the team built TCR beta libraries. TCRdb re-called the multiplex PCR reads with MiXCR, one entry per CDR3 protein. The sample carries some 240,000 distinct CDR3 sequences, 15% to 20% recorded once. Time point of the sample: newly diagnosed GD, antithyroid drugs for less than 3 months. TCR sequences were obtained from RNA taken from PBMCs. The sample was also linked to a second study, of T cells in Graves' hyperthyroidism and ophthalmopathy.

The sample in question was peripheral blood mononuclear cells (PBMCs), obtained at new diagnosis, from a patient treated with antithyroid drugs. Receptor source: a woman aged 25 to 45 with Graves disease.

In its sample, this clonotype was seen a few times. The V call is TRBV4-1, the J call TRBJ1-5; D remains unclear. The CDR3 runs to 14 residues. Germline V CDR1 and CDR2: MGHRA, YSYEKL. V was shortened by 1 base and J by 9 bases, with 13 bases between the two germline ends. The CDR3, as DNA: TGCGCCAGCAGCCAAGGCACCGGTGGGTGGCCCCAGCATTTT. It translates to CASSQGTGGWPQHF.

Notes on this clonotype: This may come from a read error, since a much larger clone is one base off. V and J are TRBV20-1 and TRBJ2-7; D is ambiguous. Germline loops: CDR1 DFQATT, CDR2 SNEGSKA (reference sequence). With 0 bases removed from V and 5 bases from J, the gap between germline ends came to 17 bases. The CDR3 totals 15 residues. This chain's CDR3 is CSARDEARSTHEQYF. The CDR3 DNA follows: TGCAGTGCTAGAGACGAGGCCAGGAGTACCCACGAGCAGTACTTC.

This clonotype has a count of ten or more. The chain carries TRBV12-3 or TRBV12-4 and TRBJ2-7; D uncertain. CDR3 length equals 15 residues. Trimming cost V 4 bases and J 4 bases, with 17 bases left between them. CDR3 nucleotides: TGTGCCAGCAGTTCCGGGTCCCTCCTGAAATACGAGCAGTACTTC. This codes for CASSSGSLLKYEQYF.

At least ten counts were recorded for this clonotype. This chain uses TRBV5-1 with TRBJ2-5; D is ambiguous. V was trimmed by 4 bases and J by 5 bases, leaving 27 bases between them. CDR3 length equals 18 residues. Germline assignment: CDR1 SGHRS and CDR2 YFSETQ. The CDR3 DNA follows: TGCGCCAGCAGCCTAAGTGAACCCTCGCTAGGCGCGTGGGAGACCCAGTACTTC. Amino acid sequence: CASSLSEPSLGAWETQYF.

This clonotype was detected many times. The chain is built from TRBV2 and TRBJ1-2; the match to TRBD1 covers 8 bases. The junction had 10 bases not matched to a gene; V was cut back by 4 bases and J by 6 bases. Germline values: CDR1 SNHLY, CDR2 FYNNEI. The CDR3 contains 15 residues. This chain's CDR3 is CASSGARDRLHGYTF. CDR3 in DNA: TGTGCCAGCAGTGGGGCGAGGGACAGGCTCCATGGCTACACCTTC.

This clonotype was found a few times. This chain joins TRBV28 and TRBJ1-2, with a tentative D call TRBD1 (5 bases). Between the trimmed V and J ends, which lost 10 bases and 2 bases, there was a span of 17 bases. The length of the CDR3 is 14 residues. CDR1 MDHEN and CDR2 SYDVKM come from the germline V gene. As DNA, the CDR3 is TGTGCCAACGAGCCCCAGGGAACGAACTATGGCTACACCTTC. It encodes CANEPQGTNYGYTF.

This clonotype was recorded at least ten times. The genes are TRBV6-1 and TRBJ2-7, with 9 bases that match TRBD2. The V gene end was trimmed by 6 bases and the J gene end by 1 base; junction bases not matched to a gene: 7. CDR3 length: 15 amino acids. Germline lookup yields CDR1 MNHNS and CDR2 SASEGT. This CDR3 is CASSPTSGLSYEQYF. CDR3 nucleotide sequence: TGTGCCAGCAGCCCTACTAGCGGGTTATCCTACGAGCAGTACTTC.

This clonotype appeared many times. The chain carries TRBV7-8 and TRBJ1-1, with D perhaps TRBD1 (6 bases). Trimming shortened V by 6 bases and J by 1 base, and 15 bases separated the two germline ends. CDR3 size: 15 residues. Germline loops: CDR1 SGHVS, CDR2 FQNEAQ. The DNA of the CDR3 is TGTGCCAGCAGAAATCAGGGGTCCTCGAACACTGAAGCTTTCTTT. Amino acid sequence: CASRNQGSSNTEAFF.